The 7 T cell receptor beta chains below all came from one sample that was sequenced in a study of vaccination and CD4 T cells after COVID-19. No antigen is known for these receptors. The treatment is: roughly 10-day PBMC culture with coronavirus spike peptide pools or control peptides (ViraFEST assay). Sequencing of the DNA from cultured CD4+ T cells was carried out with the Oncomine TCR Beta short-read assay. TCRdb ran MiXCR on the PCR reads and lists one entry per CDR3 protein. Of some 15,000 distinct CDR3 sequences in the sample, about 46% are singletons; the top ten hold approximately 15%. The sample comprised cultured CD4+ T cells from blood. These TCRs come from a human donor with COVID-19.

The genes are TRBV6-1 and TRBJ2-3; no definite D call. The V end was cut by 0 bases, the J end by 2 bases, with 6 bases between. There are 14 residues in the CDR3. Germline V gene lookup returns CDR1 MNHNS and CDR2 SASEGT. The CDR3 loop is CASSEARITDTQYF. The DNA of the CDR3 is TGTGCCAGCAGTGAAGCGCGAATCACAGATACGCAGTATTTT.

The CDR3 DNA sequence: TGTGCCAGCAGTAGTTCGGGGCTCTATGGCTACACCTTC. This codes for CASSSSGLYGYTF. The genes are TRBV6-2 or TRBV6-3 and TRBJ1-2, with D tentatively TRBD1 (5 bases). Germline V lookup: CDR1 MNHEY, CDR2 SVGEGT. The CDR3 spans 13 residues. V gave up 5 bases and J gave up 4 bases, with 11 bases separating them.

The chain recombines TRBV2 with TRBJ1-2; D is unclear. CDR1 and CDR2 (germline): SNHLY, FYNNEI. Trimming removed 6 bases from V and 8 bases from J, with 19 bases in between. This CDR3 is 14 amino acids long. CDR3: CASSLDRNTGGYTF. CDR3 DNA: TGTGCCAGCAGCCTTGACCGGAACACGGGCGGCTACACCTTC.

The rearrangement links TRBV20-1 to TRBJ1-5; D may be TRBD1 (5 bases). Germline V gives CDR1 DFQATT, CDR2 SNEGSKA (reference sequence). The germline V and J ends were trimmed by 3 bases and 1 base, with 13 bases remaining between them. CDR3 length: 15 amino acids. The CDR3: CSASGGYGSNQPQHF. As DNA, the CDR3 is TGCAGTGCTAGTGGGGGTTATGGGAGCAATCAGCCCCAGCATTTT.

V gene TRBV27 combines with J gene TRBJ2-7, with D perhaps TRBD1 (6 bases). The V gene's germline CDR1 is MNHEY and CDR2 SMNVEV (reference sequence). This CDR3 has 13 amino acids. V was trimmed by 3 bases and J by 7 bases, leaving 13 bases between them. The CDR3 loop reads CASSFRGRGEQYF. CDR3 DNA sequence: TGTGCCAGCAGTTTCCGCGGAAGGGGGGAGCAGTACTTC.

The J gene is TRBJ2-7, the V gene TRBV21-1. TRBV21-1 is classified as a pseudogene. The CDR3 runs 16 residues. The chain's CDR3 is CASSKERLNISYEQYF. The CDR3 DNA follows: TGTGCCAGCAGCAAAGAGAGGCTGAATATCTCCTACGAGCAGTACTTC.

The chain couples TRBV6-2 or TRBV6-3 to TRBJ1-3, with D unclear. V gave up 2 bases and J gave up 4 bases, with 3 bases separating them. This CDR3 spans 12 amino acids. The V gene's germline CDR1 is MNHEY and CDR2 SVGEGT. The CDR3 DNA sequence: TGTGCCAGCAGTTACCCGGGAAACACCATATATTTT. Translating gives CASSYPGNTIYF.